This TCR beta chain is drawn from a study of blood T cell repertoires in COVID-19 (dated by TCRdb to 2019 to 2021). General notes on the study: The collaborator samples originated in the United States, Italy and Spain and spanned the acute and convalescent phases of COVID-19. Where available, HLA class I and class II types were taken from metadata supplied by the sample provider and were not determined by assay-based typing. The sample metadata nearly always contained a de-identified subject ID, COVID-19 status, age in years and sex. The material from the prospective study consisted of cDNA or gDNA derived from T cells, B-cell-depleted T cells, or PBMCs. Subjects who had been exposed to COVID-19, were actively infected with it, or had recovered from it provided the deeply sampled blood TCRbeta repertoires that made up the dataset. Samples came from the ongoing ImmuneRACE study (first 160 participants) plus 1,254 subjects from 6 global collaborators. The repertoires were released in a freely available public database intended as a resource for research on the immune response to SARS-CoV-2.

The research as a whole found: Clinical and demographic metadata were provided uncurated, with the amount varying by source and participant.

TCRbeta CDR3 regions were amplified from genomic DNA by means of the immunoSEQ Assay, a bias-controlled multiplex PCR. Per the original workflow: Nucleated cell counts per sample were estimated from amplification of reference gene primers within the assay. Sequence reads were collapsed and filtered to measure the absolute abundance of every unique TCRbeta CDR3 rearrangement. For each sample, productive Simpson clonality was calculated as the square root of Simpson's diversity index over productive rearrangements. In its TCRdb copy, this immuneACCESS table keeps in-frame sequences only and misses some clones. Where compared with another copy, unresolved V genes explain less than half of these, and the others have no known cause. V, J and clone size are those of that table, while D and trimming were read from the DNA. For this sample the table gives 95,000 to 150,000 clones, of which around four fifths were detected only once. The ten largest clonotypes hold around 5.2% of the sample.

Each collaborating institution followed its own protocols to collect whole blood in K2EDTA tubes. For TCRbeta analysis, collaborator samples were shipped as frozen whole blood, as isolated PBMCs, or as DNA extracted from either sample type. Comments on this clone: What this receptor recognizes is not known. No base quality values were provided; no much bigger clone lies one nucleotide off.

Counted from cysteine to phenylalanine, this CDR3 has 15 amino acids. The entry retains the CDR3 DNA only, 45 bases that are in frame from base 1. The CDR1 and CDR2 encoded by the germline V gene (reference sequence) are LNHDA and SQIVND. Trimming at the junction amounts to 3 bases on V and 5 bases on J, and the germline ends lie 16 bases apart. The rearrangement combines TRBV19 with TRBJ1-2, and the D gene may be TRBD1, 6 bases matching. This clonotype originated in a man aged 60 to 75 with acute or convalescent COVID-19. The sample comprised peripheral blood. The CDR3: CASSIGPGTGYGYTF. The bases are TGTGCCAGTAGTATTGGCCCCGGAACAGGGTATGGCTACACCTTC.